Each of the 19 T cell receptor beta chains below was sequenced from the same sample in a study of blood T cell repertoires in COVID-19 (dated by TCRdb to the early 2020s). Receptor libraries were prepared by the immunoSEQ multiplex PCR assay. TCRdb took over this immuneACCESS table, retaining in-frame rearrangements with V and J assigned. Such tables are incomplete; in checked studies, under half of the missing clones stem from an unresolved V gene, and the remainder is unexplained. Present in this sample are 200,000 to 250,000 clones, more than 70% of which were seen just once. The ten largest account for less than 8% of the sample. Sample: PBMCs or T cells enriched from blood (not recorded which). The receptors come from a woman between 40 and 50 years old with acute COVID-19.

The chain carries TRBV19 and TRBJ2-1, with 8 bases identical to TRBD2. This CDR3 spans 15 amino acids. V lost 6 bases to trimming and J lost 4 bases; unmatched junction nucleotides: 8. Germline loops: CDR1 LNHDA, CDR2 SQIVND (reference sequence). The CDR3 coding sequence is TGTGCCAGTAGCATACTAGCGGATACTTACAATGAGCAGTTCTTC. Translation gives CASSILADTYNEQFF.

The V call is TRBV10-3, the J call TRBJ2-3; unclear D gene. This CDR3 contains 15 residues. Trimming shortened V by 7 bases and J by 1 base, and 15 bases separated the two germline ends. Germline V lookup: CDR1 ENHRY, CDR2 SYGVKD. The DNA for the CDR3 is TGTGCCATCAATCAAGACATAACTGGCACAGATACGCAGTATTTT. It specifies CAINQDITGTDTQYF.

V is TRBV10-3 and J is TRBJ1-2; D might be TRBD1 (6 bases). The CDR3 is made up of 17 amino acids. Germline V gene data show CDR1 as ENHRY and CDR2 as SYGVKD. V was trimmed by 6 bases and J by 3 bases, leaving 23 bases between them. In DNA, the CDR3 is TGTGCCATCAGGGGGGAGGGACAACGGAGAGGTGACTATGGCTACACCTTC. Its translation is CAIRGEGQRRGDYGYTF.

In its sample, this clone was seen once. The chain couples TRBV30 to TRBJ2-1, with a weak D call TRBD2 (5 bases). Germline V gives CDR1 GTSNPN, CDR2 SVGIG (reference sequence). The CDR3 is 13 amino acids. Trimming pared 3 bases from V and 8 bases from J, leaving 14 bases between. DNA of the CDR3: TGTGCCTGGAGCCCGGACTCCCAGGATGAGCAGTTCTTC. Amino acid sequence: CAWSPDSQDEQFF.

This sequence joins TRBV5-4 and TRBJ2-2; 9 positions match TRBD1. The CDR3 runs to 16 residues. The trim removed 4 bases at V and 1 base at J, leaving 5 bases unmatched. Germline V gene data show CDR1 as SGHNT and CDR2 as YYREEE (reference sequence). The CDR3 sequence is CASSQGQGGNTGELFF. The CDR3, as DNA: TGTGCCAGCAGCCAGGGACAGGGCGGGAACACCGGGGAGCTGTTTTTT.

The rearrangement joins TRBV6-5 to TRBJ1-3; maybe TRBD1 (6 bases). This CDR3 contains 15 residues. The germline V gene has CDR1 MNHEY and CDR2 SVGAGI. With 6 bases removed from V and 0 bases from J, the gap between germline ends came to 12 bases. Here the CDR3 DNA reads TGTGCCAGCAGCCAAGGACAGTCCTCTGGAAACACCATATATTTT. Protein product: CASSQGQSSGNTIYF.

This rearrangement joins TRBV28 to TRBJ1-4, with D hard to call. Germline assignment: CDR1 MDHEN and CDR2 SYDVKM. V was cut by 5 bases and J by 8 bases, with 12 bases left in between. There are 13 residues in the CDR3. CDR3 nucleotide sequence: TGTGCCAGCAGTCCCCCGCGTCGAGAAAAACTGTTTTTT. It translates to CASSPPRREKLFF.

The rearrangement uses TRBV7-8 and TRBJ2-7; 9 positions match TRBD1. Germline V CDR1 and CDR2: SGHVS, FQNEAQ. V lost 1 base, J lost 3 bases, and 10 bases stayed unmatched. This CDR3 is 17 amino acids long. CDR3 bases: TGTGCCAGCAGCTTAGTAGCCCCGGGACAGGGCCACTACGAGCAGTACTTC. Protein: CASSLVAPGQGHYEQYF.

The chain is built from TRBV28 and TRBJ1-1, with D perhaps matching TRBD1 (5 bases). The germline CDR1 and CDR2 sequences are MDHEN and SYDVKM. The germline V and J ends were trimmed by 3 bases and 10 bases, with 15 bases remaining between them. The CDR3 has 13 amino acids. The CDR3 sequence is CASSFRWDGGAFF. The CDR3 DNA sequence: TGTGCCAGCAGTTTCCGCTGGGACGGGGGAGCTTTCTTT. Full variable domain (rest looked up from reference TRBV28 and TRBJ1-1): DVKVTQSSRYLVKRTGEKVFLECVQDMDHENMFWYRQDPGLGLRLIYFSYDVKMKEKGDIPEGYSVSREKKERFSLILESASTNQTSMYLCASSFRWDGGAFFGQGTRLTVV.

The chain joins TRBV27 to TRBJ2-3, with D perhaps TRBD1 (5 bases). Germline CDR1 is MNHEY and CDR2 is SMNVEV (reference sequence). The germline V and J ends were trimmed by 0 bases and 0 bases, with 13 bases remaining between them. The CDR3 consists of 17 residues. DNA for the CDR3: TGTGCCAGCAGTTTATCGACAGTCAGTGCTAGCACAGATACGCAGTATTTT. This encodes CASSLSTVSASTDTQYF.

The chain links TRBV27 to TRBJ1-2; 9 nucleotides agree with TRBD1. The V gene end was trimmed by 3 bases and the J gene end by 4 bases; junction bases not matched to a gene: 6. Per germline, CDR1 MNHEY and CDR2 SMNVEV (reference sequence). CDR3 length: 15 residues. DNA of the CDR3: TGTGCCAGCAGTTTCCGGACAGGGGAGGGCTATGGCTACACCTTC. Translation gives CASSFRTGEGYGYTF.

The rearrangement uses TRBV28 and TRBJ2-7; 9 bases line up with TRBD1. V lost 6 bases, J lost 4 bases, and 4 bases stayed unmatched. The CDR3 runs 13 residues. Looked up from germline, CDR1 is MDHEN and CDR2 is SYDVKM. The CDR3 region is CASRGQGWYEQYF. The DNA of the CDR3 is TGTGCCAGCAGGGGACAGGGTTGGTACGAGCAGTACTTC.

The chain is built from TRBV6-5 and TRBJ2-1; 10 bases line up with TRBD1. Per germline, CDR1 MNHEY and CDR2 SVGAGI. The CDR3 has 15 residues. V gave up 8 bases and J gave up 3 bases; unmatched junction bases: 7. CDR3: CASPYGTGDYNEQFF. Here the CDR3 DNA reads TGTGCCAGCCCTTACGGGACAGGGGACTACAATGAGCAGTTCTTC.

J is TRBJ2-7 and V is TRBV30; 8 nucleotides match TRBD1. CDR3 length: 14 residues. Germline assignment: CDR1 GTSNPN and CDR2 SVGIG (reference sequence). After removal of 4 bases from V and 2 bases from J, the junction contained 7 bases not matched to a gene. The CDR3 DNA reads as TGTGCCTGGACCCGGACAGGGAGTCCCTACGAGCAGTACTTC. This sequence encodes CAWTRTGSPYEQYF.

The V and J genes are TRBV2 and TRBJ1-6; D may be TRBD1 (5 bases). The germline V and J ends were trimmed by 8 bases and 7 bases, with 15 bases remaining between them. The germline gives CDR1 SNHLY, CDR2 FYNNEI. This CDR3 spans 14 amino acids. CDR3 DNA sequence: TGTGCCAGCGTAGAATGGGGGGGGAATTCACCCCTCCACTTT. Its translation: CASVEWGGNSPLHF.

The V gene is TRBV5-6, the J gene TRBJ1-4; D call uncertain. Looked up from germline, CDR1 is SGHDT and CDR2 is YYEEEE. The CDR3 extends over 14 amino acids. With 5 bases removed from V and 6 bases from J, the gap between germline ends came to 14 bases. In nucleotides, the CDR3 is TGTGCCAGCAGGACCTGGAGGGAGGATGAAAAACTGTTTTTT. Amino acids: CASRTWREDEKLFF.

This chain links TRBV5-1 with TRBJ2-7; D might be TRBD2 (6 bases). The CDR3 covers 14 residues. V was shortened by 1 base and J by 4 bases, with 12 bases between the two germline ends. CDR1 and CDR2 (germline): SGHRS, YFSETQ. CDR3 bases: TGCGCCAGCAGCTTGAGTTCCAGCGGGTACGAGCAGTACTTC. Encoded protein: CASSLSSSGYEQYF. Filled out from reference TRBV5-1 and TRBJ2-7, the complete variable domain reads KAGVTQTPRYLIKTRGQQVTLSCSPISGHRSVSWYQQTPGQGLQFLFEYFSETQRNKGNFPGRFSGRQFSNSRSEMNVSTLELGDSALYLCASSLSSSGYEQYFGPGTRLTVT.

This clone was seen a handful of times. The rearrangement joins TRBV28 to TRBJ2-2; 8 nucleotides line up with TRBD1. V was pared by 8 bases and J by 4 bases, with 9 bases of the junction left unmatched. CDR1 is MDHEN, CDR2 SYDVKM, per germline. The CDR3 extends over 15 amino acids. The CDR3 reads CASLSQGAVTGELFF. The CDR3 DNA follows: TGTGCCAGCCTTTCTCAGGGGGCTGTCACCGGGGAGCTGTTTTTT.

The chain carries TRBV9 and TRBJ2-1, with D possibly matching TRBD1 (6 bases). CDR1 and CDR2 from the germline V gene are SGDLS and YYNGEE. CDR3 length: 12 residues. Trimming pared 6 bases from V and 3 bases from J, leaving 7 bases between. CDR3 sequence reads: CASNRDYNEQFF. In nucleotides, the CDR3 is TGTGCCAGCAACAGGGACTACAATGAGCAGTTCTTC.